The 12 T cell receptor beta chains below come from one sample, sequenced in a study of PD-L1 blockade in urothelial cancer. Stated time point: peripheral blood 6 weeks after treatment start. Repertoires were generated with immunoSEQ multiplex PCR, while TCRdb's copy carries only in-frame clones and drops some. Of 35,000 to 45,000 clones detected, about four fifths appear once; the ten largest clones hold roughly 15%. Sequences were derived from PBMCs, sampled around atezolizumab (anti-PD-L1) treatment. All receptors derive from a man aged 55 to 70 with urothelial cancer.

The genes are TRBV9 and TRBJ2-2; tentative D call: TRBD1 (5 bases). V lost 0 bases, J lost 6 bases, and 6 bases lay in between. The CDR3 is 13 residues long. The germline gives CDR1 SGDLS, CDR2 YYNGEE. Written as DNA, the CDR3 is TGTGCCAGCAGCGTAGCAGGGTCCGGGGAGCTGTTTTTT. Translation gives CASSVAGSGELFF.

The chain uses TRBV7-2 and TRBJ1-2; tentatively, D is TRBD1 (6 bases). The V and J ends lost 7 bases and 8 bases respectively, with 23 bases between them. Germline V gene data show CDR1 as SGHTA and CDR2 as FQGNSA. This CDR3 contains 15 residues. In DNA, the CDR3 is TGTGCCAGCACCTGGAGGGGGGGCGTAGAGGCCGGCTACACCTTC. Protein sequence: CASTWRGGVEAGYTF.

The V gene is TRBV5-5, the J gene TRBJ1-4; TRBD1 matches 7 bases. Losses at the gene ends were 0 bases for V and 4 bases for J; bases not matched to a gene: 3. The CDR3 sequence is 15 residues long. Germline V gene sequence: CDR1 SGHKS, CDR2 YYEKEE (reference sequence). The CDR3 is CASSLVQGNNEKLFF. CDR3 nucleotide sequence: TGTGCCAGCAGCTTGGTACAGGGGAATAATGAAAAACTGTTTTTT.

The chain recombines TRBV15 with TRBJ2-7, with TRBD1 matching 7 bases. Per the germline V gene, CDR1 is LNHNV and CDR2 is YYDKDF (reference sequence). There are 17 residues in the CDR3. V dropped 5 bases and J dropped 1; count of bases not matched to a gene: 14. As DNA, the CDR3 is TGTGCCACCAGCCTACGGGACACAGGGGAGTTTTCCTACGAGCAGTACTTC. Protein product: CATSLRDTGEFSYEQYF.

V gene TRBV4-1 combines with J gene TRBJ2-1; TRBD1 agrees at 8 bases. J lost 0 bases, V lost 3 bases, and 4 bases had no gene match. Per the germline V gene, CDR1 is MGHRA and CDR2 is YSYEKL. The CDR3 runs 16 residues. For the CDR3, the DNA is TGCGCCAGCAGCCAGGGGCAGGGGGCCTCCTACAATGAGCAGTTCTTC. It encodes CASSQGQGASYNEQFF.

V is TRBV6-5 and J is TRBJ2-3; D is unclear. V gave up 2 bases and J gave up 1 base, with 7 bases separating them. Germline CDR1 reads MNHEY; CDR2 reads SVGAGI. The CDR3 has 14 amino acids. CDR3 nucleotides: TGTGCCAGCAGTTACGGGCAGGGCACAGATACGCAGTATTTT. Translation: CASSYGQGTDTQYF.

V usage is TRBV2 and J usage is TRBJ1-5; 7 nucleotides match TRBD1. In germline, CDR1 is SNHLY, CDR2 FYNNEI. The CDR3 loop spans 17 amino acids. J was trimmed by 1 base and V by 5 bases; bases with no gene match: 11. In nucleotides, the CDR3 is TGTGCCAGCAGTTCCCCAGGGGGATCAGGGAGCAATCAGCCCCAGCATTTT. Its translation: CASSSPGGSGSNQPQHF.

V and J are TRBV7-8 and TRBJ1-5; no clear D gene. CDR1 SGHVS and CDR2 FQNEAQ come from the germline V gene. V lost 1 base, J lost 0 bases, and 7 bases lay in between. The CDR3 loop spans 15 amino acids. The CDR3 here is CASSLVGDSNQPQHF. DNA of the CDR3: TGTGCCAGCAGCTTAGTGGGAGATAGCAATCAGCCCCAGCATTTT.

The chain carries TRBV10-3 and TRBJ1-3; no definite D call. The germline V gene has CDR1 ENHRY and CDR2 SYGVKD. This CDR3 is built from 13 residues. V gave up 11 bases and J gave up 0 bases, with 11 bases separating them. The CDR3 coding sequence is TGTGCCGTGGCAGTAAACTCTGGAAACACCATATATTTT. Protein sequence: CAVAVNSGNTIYF.

Only one count was recorded for this clone. The gene calls are TRBV6-5 and TRBJ1-2; 9 bases are shared with TRBD1. In germline, CDR1 is MNHEY, CDR2 SVGAGI. V shed 2 bases, J shed 7 bases, and the junction held 5 bases outside the gene matches. The CDR3 is made up of 14 amino acids. CDR3 sequence reads: CASSYSGTGSGYTF. DNA for the CDR3: TGTGCCAGCAGTTACAGCGGGACAGGGAGTGGCTACACCTTC.

CDR3 nucleotides: TGTGCCAGCAAAGCCTGGGGAGGCCCCCAGCATTTT. Amino acids: CASKAWGGPQHF. This chain links TRBV6-5 with TRBJ1-5, with no clear D. From germline, CDR1 is MNHEY and CDR2 SVGAGI. CDR3 length: 12 amino acids. Trimming took 7 bases from V and 10 from J, leaving 14 bases between them.

In nucleotides, the CDR3 is TGTGCCAGCAGCTTGGCAGGTCTTTATGGCTACACCTTC. Translating it yields CASSLAGLYGYTF. This chain links TRBV5-4 with TRBJ1-2; D not resolved. The CDR3 runs to 13 residues. Germline V gene data show CDR1 as SGHNT and CDR2 as YYREEE (reference sequence). The germline V and J ends were trimmed by 0 bases and 5 bases, with 8 bases remaining between them.